These T cell receptor beta chains were read from a single sample in a study of cytomegalovirus exposure and HLA in healthy donors. Some clones are missing from TCRdb's copy, which holds only in-frame ones; the method was immunoSEQ multiplex PCR. Of hundreds of thousands of clones in the sample, around 80% are singletons; the top ten hold 2.7%. The sequenced sample consisted of PBMCs. These receptors came from a woman aged 55-70 years in good health and CMV-seropositive. CDR3s include the opening cysteine and the closing phenylalanine or tryptophan.

J gene: TRBJ2-3
V gene: TRBV10-1
CDR3 protein: CASSAGESTDTQYF

J gene: TRBJ2-2
V gene: TRBV9
CDR3 protein: CASSARTGMNTGELFF

J gene: TRBJ1-3
V gene: TRBV11-1
CDR3 protein: CASSPPEGGFGNTIYF

J gene: TRBJ2-7
V gene: TRBV6-1
CDR3 protein: CASSDLASPVYEQYF

J gene: TRBJ2-7
V gene: TRBV29-1
CDR3 protein: CSARLAGYEQYF

J gene: TRBJ1-4
V gene: TRBV28
CDR3 protein: CASSTGGGYGDNEKLFF

J gene: TRBJ1-1
V gene: TRBV5-1
CDR3 protein: CASSRDWGGSTEAFF

J gene: TRBJ1-2
V gene: TRBV27
CDR3 protein: CASSFADRSGYGYTF

J gene: TRBJ2-1
V gene: TRBV6-5
CDR3 protein: CASPCRRGPYNEQFF

J gene: TRBJ2-5
V gene: TRBV18
CDR3 protein: CASSTYGQGQETQYF

J gene: TRBJ2-3
V gene: TRBV19
CDR3 protein: CASRLLGGVPDTQYF

J gene: TRBJ1-3
V gene: TRBV9
CDR3 protein: CASSVVGTASGNTIYF

J gene: TRBJ2-2
V gene: TRBV19
CDR3 protein: CASSIRGTGELFF

J gene: TRBJ2-1
V gene: TRBV28
CDR3 protein: CASSFLSGGANEQFF

J gene: TRBJ1-5
V gene: TRBV30
CDR3 protein: CAWGGGGPQHF

J gene: TRBJ1-6
V gene: TRBV5-8
CDR3 protein: CASSLQTGGIISPLHF

J gene: TRBJ1-5
V gene: TRBV18
CDR3 protein: CASSPGTPDGQPQHF

J gene: TRBJ2-5
V gene: TRBV5-1
CDR3 protein: CASSLAPLSRQETQYF

J gene: TRBJ2-7
V gene: TRBV13
CDR3 protein: CASSKRQGAGEQYF

J gene: TRBJ2-5
V gene: TRBV18
CDR3 protein: CASSPIQETQYF

J gene: TRBJ1-1
V gene: TRBV5-4
CDR3 protein: CASSTTGGSEAFF

J gene: TRBJ1-4
V gene: TRBV7-6
CDR3 protein: CASRGRESEKLFF

J gene: TRBJ1-3
V gene: TRBV9
CDR3 protein: CASSVGGGGSGNTIYF

J gene: TRBJ2-3
V gene: TRBV5-4
CDR3 protein: CASSGTSRGSDTQYF

J gene: TRBJ2-5
V gene: TRBV4-2
CDR3 protein: CASSQAARRGRKETQYF

J gene: TRBJ2-1
V gene: TRBV6-5
CDR3 protein: CASTASGRPWEQFF

J gene: TRBJ2-2
V gene: TRBV9
CDR3 protein: CASSAQIGGANTGELFF

J gene: TRBJ2-7
V gene: TRBV7-2
CDR3 protein: CASSPRSSYEQYF

J gene: TRBJ2-7
V gene: TRBV30
CDR3 protein: CAWSRQGAYYEQYF

J gene: TRBJ1-3
V gene: TRBV6-1
CDR3 protein: CASRMQGRSGNTIYF

J gene: TRBJ2-7
V gene: TRBV29-1
CDR3 protein: CSVEASGSDEQYF